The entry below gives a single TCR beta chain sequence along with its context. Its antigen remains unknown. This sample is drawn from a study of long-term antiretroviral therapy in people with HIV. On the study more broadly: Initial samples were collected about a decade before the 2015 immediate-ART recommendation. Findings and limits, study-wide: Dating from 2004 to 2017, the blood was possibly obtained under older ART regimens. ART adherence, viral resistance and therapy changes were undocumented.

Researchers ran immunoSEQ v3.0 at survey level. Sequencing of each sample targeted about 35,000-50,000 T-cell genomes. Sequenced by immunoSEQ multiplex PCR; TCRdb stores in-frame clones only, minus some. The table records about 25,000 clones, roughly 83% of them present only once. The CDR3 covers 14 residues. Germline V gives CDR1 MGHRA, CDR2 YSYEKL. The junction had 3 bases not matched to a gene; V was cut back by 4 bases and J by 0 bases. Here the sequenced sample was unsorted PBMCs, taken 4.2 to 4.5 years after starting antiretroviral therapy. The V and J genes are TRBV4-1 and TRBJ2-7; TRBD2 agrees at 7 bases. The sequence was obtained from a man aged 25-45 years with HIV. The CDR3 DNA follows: TGCGCCAGCAGCCCGTGGACTAGCTCCTACGAGCAGTACTTC. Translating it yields CASSPWTSSYEQYF.